This record concerns one TCR beta chain sequence. Its antigen is unknown. This CDR3 spans 12 amino acids. The germline CDR1 and CDR2 sequences are SQVTM and ANQGSEA. This entry is derived from a study of monozygotic twins with inflammatory bowel disease. Incorporation of UMIs carrying a 6-nucleotide sample barcode was performed by template switching. Amplification used two nested PCRs: approximately 16 cycles, then roughly 9 cycles, on TCRalpha/TCRbeta cDNA. TCRdb reprocessed the 5' RACE reads and keeps a single row for each CDR3 protein, giving no DNA. In total, the table holds just over 300,000 distinct CDR3 sequences. Overall study results and limits: Clonotypes shared with others were fewer in IBD patients than in healthy twins, especially with disease activity. Limited statistical power may explain no repertoire similarity difference between concordant and discordant twins.

The V gene is TRBV29-1, the J gene TRBJ1-1. The sequencing input was blood. The clonotype was recovered from a human donor with ulcerative colitis or Crohn's disease, or a healthy co-twin of an affected twin (not recorded which). The CDR3 is CSVGPSSTEAFF.